Detailed here is one TCR beta chain. This sample is part of a study of T cells after somatic rescue of genetic block. The repertoire was sequenced with immunoSEQ multiplex PCR; TCRdb's copy has only in-frame clones and lacks some. There are 85,000 to 90,000 clones in the sample; 85% to 90% occur only once, and roughly 1.7% lies in the top ten. This sequence originates from a young woman. The specimen sequenced was peripheral blood mononuclear cells (PBMCs).

The CDR3 protein is CASGATGYEQYF. The CDR3 DNA reads as TGTGCTAGTGGAGCCACGGGCTACGAGCAGTACTTC. The chain combines TRBV12-5 with TRBJ2-7; D uncertain. Germline assignment: CDR1 LGHNT and CDR2 FRNRAP. V lost 6 bases and J 3 bases, leaving 9 bases between the germline ends. There are 12 residues in the CDR3.